This TCR beta chain was captured in a study of shared T cell receptors in the human thymus. Sequencing was performed with immunoSEQ multiplex PCR; in TCRdb, only in-frame clones are kept and a portion is missing. Of about 500,000 clones in the sample, more than 75% were seen once. This clone has a handful of counts. Germline V gene lookup returns CDR1 MGHRA and CDR2 YSYEKL. The CDR3 consists of 16 residues. J lost 3 bases, V lost 3 bases, and 5 bases had no gene match. The same data also contributed to another study, on human thymus T cells. As that study records: Serving as donors were healthy Finnish infants, each of whom was having open corrective surgery for congenital heart defects. Thymus tissue was removed during corrective cardiac surgery. Repertoires sampled from thymus and blood appeared biased in V and J gene usage. Overlap was high between thymic repertoires from unrelated individuals, as reported in related research.

This chain joins TRBV4-1 and TRBJ1-3; TRBD1 matches 10 bases. The TCR sequence derives from a boy in the first two years of life with a congenital heart defect. The sequenced sample was thymocytes. CDR3 in amino acids: CASSHSGQGYGNTIYF. The CDR3 nucleotides read TGCGCCAGCAGCCACTCGGGACAGGGGTATGGAAACACCATATATTTT.